One sample yielded the 11 T cell receptor beta chains listed below, sequenced in a study of CD8 T cells in ankylosing spondylitis. Each CDR3 protein is one row after TCRdb ran MiXCR on the 5' RACE reads. The sample lists almost 250,000 distinct CDR3 sequences; 32% were seen once. The sample comprised blood, either unsorted or a sorted T cell fraction (not recorded which). The receptors were gathered from a male donor with ankylosing spondylitis or in good health (not recorded which).

This clonotype appeared once. The V gene is TRBV27, the J gene TRBJ2-3, with D perhaps matching TRBD1 (5 bases). Germline loops: CDR1 MNHEY, CDR2 SMNVEV (reference sequence). Trimming removed 5 bases from V and 0 bases from J, with 12 bases in between. The CDR3 covers 15 residues. CDR3 DNA: TGTGCCAGCAGTCCTAGGTGGGGCAGCACAGATACGCAGTATTTT. It translates to CASSPRWGSTDTQYF.

This clonotype has more than one count but fewer than ten. CDR3 sequence reads: CSVDRAEGYTF. As DNA, the CDR3 is TGCAGCGTCGACAGGGCGGAAGGCTACACCTTC. V and J are TRBV29-1 and TRBJ1-2; 7 bases agree with TRBD1. Germline V lookup: CDR1 SQVTM, CDR2 ANQGSEA. V lost 6 bases to trimming and J lost 8 bases; unmatched junction nucleotides: 6. The CDR3 has 11 residues.

In this sample, this clonotype turned up a few times. The CDR3 loop reads CSVEDPTKGFSYNEQFF. CDR3 in DNA: TGCAGCGTTGAAGATCCCACCAAGGGCTTCTCCTACAATGAGCAGTTCTTC. V and J are TRBV29-1 and TRBJ2-1; D is undetermined. This CDR3 spans 17 amino acids. Germline lookup yields CDR1 SQVTM and CDR2 ANQGSEA. Between the trimmed V and J ends, which lost 0 bases and 0 bases, there was a span of 15 bases.

Only a few counts were recorded for this clonotype. The chain combines TRBV5-4 with TRBJ2-2; D unresolved. Germline loops: CDR1 SGHNT, CDR2 YYREEE (reference sequence). This CDR3 comprises 16 residues. Deletions cut 4 bases from V and 6 bases from J, with 19 bases between. DNA of the CDR3: TGTGCCAGCAGCGCGGCTAGGGATACAGTCGCCGGGGAGCTGTTTTTT. The encoded protein is CASSAARDTVAGELFF.

This clonotype turned up a few times. This chain links TRBV12-3 or TRBV12-4 with TRBJ2-1, with 9 bases matching TRBD1. V gave up 8 bases and J gave up 8 bases; unmatched junction bases: 16. The CDR3 totals 16 residues. The CDR3 loop is CASGGHGQGIRDEQFF. For the CDR3, the DNA is TGTGCCAGCGGTGGGCATGGACAGGGGATTAGGGATGAGCAGTTCTTC.

The gene calls are TRBV28 and TRBJ2-1, with D unclear. Germline assignment: CDR1 MDHEN and CDR2 SYDVKM. The CDR3 runs to 12 residues. Between the trimmed V and J ends, which lost 9 bases and 0 bases, there was a span of 6 bases. As DNA, the CDR3 is TGTGCCAGTTTACGCTCCTACAATGAGCAGTTCTTC. Protein sequence: CASLRSYNEQFF.

Details on this clonotype: The junction does not match germline at one end; this may be a read error. This chain uses TRBV4-1 with TRBJ2-2; D gene unclear. The CDR3 extends over 10 amino acids. Germline CDR1 and CDR2: MGHRA and YSYEKL. CDR3 nucleotide sequence: TGCGCCAGCAGCCAAGTTCCCCTCGGTTTT. Protein sequence: CASSQVPLGF.

CDR3 residues: CASSLMPGLENTDTQYF. The CDR3 region has the DNA TGTGCCAGCAGCTTGATGCCGGGACTAGAGAACACAGATACGCAGTATTTT. The chain carries TRBV7-8 and TRBJ2-3; 8 nucleotides match TRBD2. V lost 3 bases and J lost 2; bases outside the gene matches: 10. Germline V CDR1 and CDR2: SGHVS, FQNEAQ. The length of the CDR3 is 17 residues. Full variable domain (missing parts from reference TRBV7-8 and TRBJ2-3): GAGVSQSPRYKVAKRGQDVALRCDPISGHVSLFWYQQALGQGPEFLTYFQNEAQLDKSGLPSDRFFAERPEGSVSTLKIQRTQQEDSAVYLCASSLMPGLENTDTQYFGPGTRLTVL.

This clonotype has a handful of counts. The chain recombines TRBV12-3 or TRBV12-4 with TRBJ2-3; D gene ambiguous. The V and J ends lost 1 base and 0 bases respectively, with 8 bases between them. This CDR3 contains 15 residues. CDR3 residues: CASSLGSPSTDTQYF. Written as DNA, the CDR3 is TGTGCCAGCAGTTTAGGCAGCCCTAGCACAGATACGCAGTATTTT.

The gene calls are TRBV12-3 or TRBV12-4 and TRBJ1-1, with TRBD1 matching 12 bases. The CDR3 covers 13 residues. Germline trimming cut 6 bases from V and 5 bases from J; bases unmatched to any gene: 1. The CDR3 coding sequence is TGTGCCAGCAGGGGACAGGGGGCGACTGAAGCTTTCTTT. Its translation is CASRGQGATEAFF.

In DNA form, the CDR3 reads TGTGCCAGCAGTCTGCATGAAGTTTACAATGAGCAGTTCTTC. This encodes CASSLHEVYNEQFF. The chain couples TRBV12-3 or TRBV12-4 to TRBJ2-1; D not certain. V was shortened by 5 bases and J by 4 bases, with 12 bases between the two germline ends. The CDR3 runs 14 residues.